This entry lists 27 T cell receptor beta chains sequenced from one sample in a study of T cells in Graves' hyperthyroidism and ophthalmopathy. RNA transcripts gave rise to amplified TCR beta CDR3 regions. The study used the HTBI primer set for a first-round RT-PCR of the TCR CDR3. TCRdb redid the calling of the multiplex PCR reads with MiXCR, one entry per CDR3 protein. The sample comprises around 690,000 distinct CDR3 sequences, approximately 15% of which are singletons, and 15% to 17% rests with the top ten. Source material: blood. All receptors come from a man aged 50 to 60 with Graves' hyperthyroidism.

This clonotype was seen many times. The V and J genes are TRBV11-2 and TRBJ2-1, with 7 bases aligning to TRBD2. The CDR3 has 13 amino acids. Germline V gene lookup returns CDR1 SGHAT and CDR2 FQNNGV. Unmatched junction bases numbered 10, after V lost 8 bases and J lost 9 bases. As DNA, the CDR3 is TGTGCCAGCTGCCGGGGGACTATAACTGAGCAGTTCTTC. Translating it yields CASCRGTITEQFF.

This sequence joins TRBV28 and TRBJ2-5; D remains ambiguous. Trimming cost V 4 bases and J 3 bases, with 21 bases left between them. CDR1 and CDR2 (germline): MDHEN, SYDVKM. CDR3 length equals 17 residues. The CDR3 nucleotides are TGTGCCAGCAGTTCACCGACCCCCGGGCTTAATGAAGAGACCCAGTACTTC. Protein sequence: CASSSPTPGLNEETQYF. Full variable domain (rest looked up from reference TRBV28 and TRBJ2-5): DVKVTQSSRYLVKRTGEKVFLECVQDMDHENMFWYRQDPGLGLRLIYFSYDVKMKEKGDIPEGYSVSREKKERFSLILESASTNQTSMYLCASSSPTPGLNEETQYFGPGTRLLVL.

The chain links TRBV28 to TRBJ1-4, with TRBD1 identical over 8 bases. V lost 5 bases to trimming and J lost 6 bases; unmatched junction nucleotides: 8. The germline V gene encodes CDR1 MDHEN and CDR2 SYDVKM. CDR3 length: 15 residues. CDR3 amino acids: CASSPGQDYDEKLFF. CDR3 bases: TGTGCCAGCAGTCCGGGACAGGACTATGATGAAAAACTGTTTTTT.

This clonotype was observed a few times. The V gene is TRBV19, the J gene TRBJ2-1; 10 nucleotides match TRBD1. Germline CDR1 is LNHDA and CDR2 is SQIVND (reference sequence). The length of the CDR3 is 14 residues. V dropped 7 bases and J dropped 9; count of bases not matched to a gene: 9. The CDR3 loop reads CASNPGQGQFEQFF. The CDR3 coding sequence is TGTGCCAGTAACCCGGGACAGGGGCAATTTGAGCAGTTCTTC.

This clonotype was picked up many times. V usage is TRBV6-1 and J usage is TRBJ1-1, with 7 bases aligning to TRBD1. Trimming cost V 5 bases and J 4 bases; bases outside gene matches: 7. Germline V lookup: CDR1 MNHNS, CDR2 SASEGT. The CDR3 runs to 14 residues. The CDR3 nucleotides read TGTGCCAGCAGTTTAGACAGGGCGGTCACTGAAGCTTTCTTT. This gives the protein CASSLDRAVTEAFF.

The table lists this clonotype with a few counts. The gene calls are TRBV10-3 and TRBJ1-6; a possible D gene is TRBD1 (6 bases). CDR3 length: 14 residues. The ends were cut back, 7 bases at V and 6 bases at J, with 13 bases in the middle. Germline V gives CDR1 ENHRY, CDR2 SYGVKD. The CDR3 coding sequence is TGTGCCATCAACGAAGACAGGTTTAATTCACCCCTCCACTTT. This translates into CAINEDRFNSPLHF.

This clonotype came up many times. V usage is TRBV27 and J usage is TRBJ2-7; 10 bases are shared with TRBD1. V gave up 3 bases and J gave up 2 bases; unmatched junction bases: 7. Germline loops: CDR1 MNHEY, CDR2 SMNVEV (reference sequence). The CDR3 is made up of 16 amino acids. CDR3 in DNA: TGTGCCAGCAGTTTCCGGGGACAGGGGTTACCCTACGAGCAGTACTTC. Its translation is CASSFRGQGLPYEQYF.

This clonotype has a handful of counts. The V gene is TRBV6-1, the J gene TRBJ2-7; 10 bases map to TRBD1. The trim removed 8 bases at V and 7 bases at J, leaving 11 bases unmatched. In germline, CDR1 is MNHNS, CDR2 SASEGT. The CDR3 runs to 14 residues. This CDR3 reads CASGRDRGWREQYF. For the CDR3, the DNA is TGTGCCAGCGGCCGGGACAGGGGTTGGAGGGAGCAGTACTTC.

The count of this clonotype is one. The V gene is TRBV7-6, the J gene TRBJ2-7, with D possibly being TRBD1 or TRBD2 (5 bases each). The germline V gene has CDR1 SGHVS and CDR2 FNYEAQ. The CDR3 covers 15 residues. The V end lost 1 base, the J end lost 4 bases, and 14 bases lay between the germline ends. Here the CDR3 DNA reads TGTGCCAGCAGCTTAGGGGGACCTCCACCTTACGAGCAGTACTTC. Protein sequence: CASSLGGPPPYEQYF. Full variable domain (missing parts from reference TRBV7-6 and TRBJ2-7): GAGVSQSPRYKVTKRGQDVALRCDPISGHVSLYWYRQALGQGPEFLTYFNYEAQQDKSGLPNDRFSAERPEGSISTLTIQRTEQRDSAMYRCASSLGGPPPYEQYFGPGTRLTVT.

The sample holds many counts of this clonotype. CDR3: CASSSETWGQASYEQYF. In DNA form, the CDR3 reads TGTGCCAGCAGCTCCGAAACCTGGGGACAGGCCTCCTACGAGCAGTACTTC. This rearrangement joins TRBV7-9 to TRBJ2-7; 8 bases fit TRBD1. Germline V CDR1 and CDR2: SEHNR, FQNEAQ (reference sequence). The junction had 11 bases not matched to a gene; V was cut back by 4 bases and J by 0 bases. This CDR3 is built from 17 residues.

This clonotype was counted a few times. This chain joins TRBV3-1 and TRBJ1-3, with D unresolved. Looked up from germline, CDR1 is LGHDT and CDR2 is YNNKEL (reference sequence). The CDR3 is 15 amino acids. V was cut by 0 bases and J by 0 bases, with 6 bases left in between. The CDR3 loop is CASSQETYSGNTIYF. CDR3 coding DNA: TGTGCCAGCAGCCAAGAGACATACTCTGGAAACACCATATATTTT.

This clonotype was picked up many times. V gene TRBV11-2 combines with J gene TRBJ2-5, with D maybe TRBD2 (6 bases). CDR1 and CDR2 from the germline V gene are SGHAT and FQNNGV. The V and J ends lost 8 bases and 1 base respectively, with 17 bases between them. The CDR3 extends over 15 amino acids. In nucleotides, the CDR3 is TGTGCCAGCGCTCGGGGGAGCGGGCTCCAAGAGACCCAGTACTTC. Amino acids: CASARGSGLQETQYF.

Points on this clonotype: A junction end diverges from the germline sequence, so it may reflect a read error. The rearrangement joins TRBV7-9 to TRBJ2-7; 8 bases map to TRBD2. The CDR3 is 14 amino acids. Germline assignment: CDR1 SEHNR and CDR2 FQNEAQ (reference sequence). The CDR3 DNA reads TGTGCCAGCAGCTTAGAGGGCGAGACTAGCGAGCCAGCCTTC. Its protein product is CASSLEGETSEPAF.

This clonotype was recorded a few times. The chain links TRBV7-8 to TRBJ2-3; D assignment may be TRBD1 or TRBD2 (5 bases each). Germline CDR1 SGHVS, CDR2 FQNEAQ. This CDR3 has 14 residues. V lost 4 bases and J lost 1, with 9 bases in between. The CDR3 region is CASSWQGGTDTQYF. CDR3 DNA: TGTGCCAGCAGCTGGCAGGGAGGCACAGATACGCAGTATTTT. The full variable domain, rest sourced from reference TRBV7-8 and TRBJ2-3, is GAGVSQSPRYKVAKRGQDVALRCDPISGHVSLFWYQQALGQGPEFLTYFQNEAQLDKSGLPSDRFFAERPEGSVSTLKIQRTQQEDSAVYLCASSWQGGTDTQYFGPGTRLTVL.

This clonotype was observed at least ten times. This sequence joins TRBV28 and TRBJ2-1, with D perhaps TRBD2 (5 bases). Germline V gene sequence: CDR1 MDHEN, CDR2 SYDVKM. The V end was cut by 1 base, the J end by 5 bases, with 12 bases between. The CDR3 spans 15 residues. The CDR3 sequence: CASSLLDLANNEQFF. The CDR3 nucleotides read TGTGCCAGCAGTTTATTGGACTTGGCGAACAATGAGCAGTTCTTC.

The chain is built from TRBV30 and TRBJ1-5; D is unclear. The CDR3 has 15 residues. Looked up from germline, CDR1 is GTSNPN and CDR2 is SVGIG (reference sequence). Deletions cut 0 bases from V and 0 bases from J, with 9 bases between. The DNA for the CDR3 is TGTGCCTGGAGTGTACCCGGGTATAGCAATCAGCCCCAGCATTTT. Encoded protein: CAWSVPGYSNQPQHF.

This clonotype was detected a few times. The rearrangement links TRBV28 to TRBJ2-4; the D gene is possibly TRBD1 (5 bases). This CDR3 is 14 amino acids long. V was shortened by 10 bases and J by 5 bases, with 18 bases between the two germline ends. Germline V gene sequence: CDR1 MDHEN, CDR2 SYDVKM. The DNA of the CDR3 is TGTGCCACCCTTGGGGCCGGCGCCGAAAACATTCAGTACTTC. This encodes CATLGAGAENIQYF. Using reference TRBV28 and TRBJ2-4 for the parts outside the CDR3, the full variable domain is DVKVTQSSRYLVKRTGEKVFLECVQDMDHENMFWYRQDPGLGLRLIYFSYDVKMKEKGDIPEGYSVSREKKERFSLILESASTNQTSMYLCATLGAGAENIQYFGAGTRLSVL.

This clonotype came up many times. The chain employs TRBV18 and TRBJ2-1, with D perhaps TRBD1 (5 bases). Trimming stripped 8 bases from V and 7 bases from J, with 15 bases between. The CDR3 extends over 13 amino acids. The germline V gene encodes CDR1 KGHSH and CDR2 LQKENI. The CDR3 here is CASSPPGYNEQFF. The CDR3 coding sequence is TGTGCCAGCAGTCCGCCAGGGTATAATGAGCAGTTCTTC.

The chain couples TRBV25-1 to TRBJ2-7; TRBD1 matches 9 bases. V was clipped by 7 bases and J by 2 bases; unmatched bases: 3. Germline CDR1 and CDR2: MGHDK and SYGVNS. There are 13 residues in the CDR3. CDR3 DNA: TGTGCCAGCATTCGGACAGGGGCCTACGAGCAGTACTTC. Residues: CASIRTGAYEQYF.

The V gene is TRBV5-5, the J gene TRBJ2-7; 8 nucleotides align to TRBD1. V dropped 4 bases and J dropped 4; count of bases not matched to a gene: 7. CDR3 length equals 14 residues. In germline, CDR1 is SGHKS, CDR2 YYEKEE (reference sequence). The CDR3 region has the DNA TGTGCCAGCAGCAAGTGGACAGGGAAGTACGAGCAGTACTTC. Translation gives CASSKWTGKYEQYF.

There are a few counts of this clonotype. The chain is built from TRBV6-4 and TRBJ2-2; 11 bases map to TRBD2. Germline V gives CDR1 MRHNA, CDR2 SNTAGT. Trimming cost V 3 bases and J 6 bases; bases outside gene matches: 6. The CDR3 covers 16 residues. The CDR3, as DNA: TGTGCCAGCAGTGATAGCGGGAGGGCCTTGTCCGGGGAGCTGTTTTTT. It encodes CASSDSGRALSGELFF.

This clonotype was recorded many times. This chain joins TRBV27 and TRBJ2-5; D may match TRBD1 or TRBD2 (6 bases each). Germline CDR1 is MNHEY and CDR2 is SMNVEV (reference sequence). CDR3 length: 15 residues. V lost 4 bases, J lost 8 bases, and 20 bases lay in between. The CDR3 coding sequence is TGTGCCAGCAGTTCCCGGGGGCCAGGGTTTGATACCCAGTACTTC. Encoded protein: CASSSRGPGFDTQYF.

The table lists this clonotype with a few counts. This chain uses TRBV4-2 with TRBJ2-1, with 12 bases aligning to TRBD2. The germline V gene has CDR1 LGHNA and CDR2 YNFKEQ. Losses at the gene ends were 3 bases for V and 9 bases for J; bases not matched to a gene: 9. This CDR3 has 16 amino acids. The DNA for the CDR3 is TGTGCCAGCAGCCAGGACCCTAGCGGGAGGGCTGGTGAGCAGTTCTTC. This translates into CASSQDPSGRAGEQFF.

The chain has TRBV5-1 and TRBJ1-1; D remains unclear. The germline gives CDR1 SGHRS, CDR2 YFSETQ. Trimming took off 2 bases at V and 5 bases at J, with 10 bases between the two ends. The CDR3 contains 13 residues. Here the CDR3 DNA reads TGCGCCAGCAGCTTTCGGCCGGAAACTGAAGCTTTCTTT. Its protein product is CASSFRPETEAFF.

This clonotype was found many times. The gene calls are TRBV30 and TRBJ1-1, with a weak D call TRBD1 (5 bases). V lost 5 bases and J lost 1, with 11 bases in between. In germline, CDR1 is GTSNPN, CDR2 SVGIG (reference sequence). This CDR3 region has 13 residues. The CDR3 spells CAWDGTANTEAFF. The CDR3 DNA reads TGTGCCTGGGACGGGACCGCGAACACTGAAGCTTTCTTT.

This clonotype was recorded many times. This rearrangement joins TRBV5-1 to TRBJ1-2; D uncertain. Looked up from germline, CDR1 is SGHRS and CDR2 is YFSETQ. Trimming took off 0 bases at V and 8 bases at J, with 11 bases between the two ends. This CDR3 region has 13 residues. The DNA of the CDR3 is TGCGCCAGCAGCTTGGAAGGGCGTAGCGGCTACACCTTC. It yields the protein CASSLEGRSGYTF.

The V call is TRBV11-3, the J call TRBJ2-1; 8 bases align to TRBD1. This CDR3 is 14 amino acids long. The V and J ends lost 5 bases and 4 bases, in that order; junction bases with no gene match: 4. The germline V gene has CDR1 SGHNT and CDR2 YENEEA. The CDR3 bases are TGTGCCAGCAGCCGGGACAGGCTATACAATGAGCAGTTCTTC. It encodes CASSRDRLYNEQFF.